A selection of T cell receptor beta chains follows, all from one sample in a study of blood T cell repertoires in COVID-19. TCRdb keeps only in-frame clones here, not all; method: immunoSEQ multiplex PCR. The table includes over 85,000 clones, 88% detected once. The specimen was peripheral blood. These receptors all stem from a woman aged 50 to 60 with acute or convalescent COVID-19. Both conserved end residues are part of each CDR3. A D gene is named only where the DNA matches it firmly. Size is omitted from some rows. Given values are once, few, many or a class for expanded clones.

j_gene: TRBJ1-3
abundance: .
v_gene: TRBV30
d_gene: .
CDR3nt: TGTGCCTGGAGTCGGACAGCTGGAAACACCATATATTTT
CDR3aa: CAWSRTAGNTIYF

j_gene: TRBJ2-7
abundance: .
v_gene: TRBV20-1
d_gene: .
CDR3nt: TGCAGTGCTAGTCCTAGACCCATCTACGAGCAGTACTTC
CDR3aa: CSASPRPIYEQYF

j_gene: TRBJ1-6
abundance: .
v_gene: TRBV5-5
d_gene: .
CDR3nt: TGTGCCAGCAGCTTGGGACGGGTAGGGGATTCACCCCTCCACTTT
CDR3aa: CASSLGRVGDSPLHF

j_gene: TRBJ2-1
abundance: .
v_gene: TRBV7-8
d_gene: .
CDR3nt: TGTGCCAGCAGCCCCTGGGGGCAGGGGACGAATTACAATGAGCAGTTCTTC
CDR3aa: CASSPWGQGTNYNEQFF

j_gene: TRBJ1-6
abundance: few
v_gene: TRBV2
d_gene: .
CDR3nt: TGTGCCAGCGGAGAGAGTTACTATAATTCACCCCTCCACTTT
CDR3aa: CASGESYYNSPLHF

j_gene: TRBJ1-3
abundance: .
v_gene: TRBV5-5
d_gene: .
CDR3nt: TGTGCCAGCAGCTTGTTATCTGCTAACTCTGGAAACACCATATATTTT
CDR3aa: CASSLLSANSGNTIYF

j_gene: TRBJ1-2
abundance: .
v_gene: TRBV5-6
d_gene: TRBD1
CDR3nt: TGTGCCAGCAGCTTGGTAGGGGGCGCTAACTATGGCTACACCTTC
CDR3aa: CASSLVGGANYGYTF

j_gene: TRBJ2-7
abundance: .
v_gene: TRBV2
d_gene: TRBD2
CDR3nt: TGTGCCAGCAATCTAGCGGGAGGGATCTACGAGCAGTACTTC
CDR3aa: CASNLAGGIYEQYF

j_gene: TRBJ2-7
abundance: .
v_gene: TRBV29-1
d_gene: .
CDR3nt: TGCAGCGTTGGGACAGACTCCTACGAGCAGTACTTC
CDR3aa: CSVGTDSYEQYF

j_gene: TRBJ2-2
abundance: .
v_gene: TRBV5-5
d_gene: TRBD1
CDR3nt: TGTGCCAGCAGGGGGGACAGTAGCACCGGGGAGCTGTTTTTT
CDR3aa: CASRGDSSTGELFF

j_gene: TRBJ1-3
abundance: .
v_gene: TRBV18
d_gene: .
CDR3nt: TGTGCCAGCTTACCGGGACTGAGCGGTTTCTCTGGAAACACCATATATTTT
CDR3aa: CASLPGLSGFSGNTIYF

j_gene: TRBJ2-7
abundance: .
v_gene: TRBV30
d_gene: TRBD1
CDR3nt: TGTGCCTGGAGTGTAGGCGGACAGGGCCTCCCTCAGTACTTC
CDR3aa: CAWSVGGQGLPQYF

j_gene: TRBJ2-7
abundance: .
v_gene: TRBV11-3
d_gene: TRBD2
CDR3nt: TGTGCCAGCAGCTTAGGGACTAGAGGCGAGCAGTACTTC
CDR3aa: CASSLGTRGEQYF

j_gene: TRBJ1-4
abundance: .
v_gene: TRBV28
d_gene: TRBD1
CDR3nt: TGTGCCAGCAGTTTATACAGGGGAAATGAAAAACTGTTTTTT
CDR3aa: CASSLYRGNEKLFF

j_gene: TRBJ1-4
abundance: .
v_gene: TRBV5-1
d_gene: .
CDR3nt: TGCGCCAGCAGCTTGGACCCGGGTGGGGAAAAACTGTTTTTT
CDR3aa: CASSLDPGGEKLFF

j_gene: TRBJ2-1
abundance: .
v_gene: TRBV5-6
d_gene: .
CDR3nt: TGTGCCAGCAGCTACAACAATGAGCAGTTCTTC
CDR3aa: CASSYNNEQFF

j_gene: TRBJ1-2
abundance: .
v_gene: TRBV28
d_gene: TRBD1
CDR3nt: TGTGCCAGCAGATTCAAGGACAGGGGGCAAGTAGGCTACACCTTC
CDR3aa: CASRFKDRGQVGYTF

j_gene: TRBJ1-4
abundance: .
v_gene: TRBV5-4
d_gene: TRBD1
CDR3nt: TGTGCCAGCAGCTGGATGACAGGGACTAATGAAAAACTGTTTTTT
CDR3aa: CASSWMTGTNEKLFF

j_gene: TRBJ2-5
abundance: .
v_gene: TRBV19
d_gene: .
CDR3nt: TGTGCCAGTAGTCCACAGGGTTCAAAGACCCAGTACTTC
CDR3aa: CASSPQGSKTQYF

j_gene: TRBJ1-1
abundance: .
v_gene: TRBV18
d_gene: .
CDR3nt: TGTGCCAGCTCACCACCGTGGGGAGGAAGCACTGAAGCTTTCTTT
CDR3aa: CASSPPWGGSTEAFF

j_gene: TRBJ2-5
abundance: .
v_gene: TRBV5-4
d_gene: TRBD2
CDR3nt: TGTGCCAGCAGCTCCGGGACTAGACAAGAGACCCAGTACTTC
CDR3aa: CASSSGTRQETQYF

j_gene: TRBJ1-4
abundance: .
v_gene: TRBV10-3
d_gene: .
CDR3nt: TGTGCCATCAGTGAGTCTGAAACCTCGGGTGAAAAACTGTTTTTT
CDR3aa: CAISESETSGEKLFF

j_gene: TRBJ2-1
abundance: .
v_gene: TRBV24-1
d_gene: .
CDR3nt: TGTGCCACCAGTGATTCCGACAGCCCGCGGTACAATGAGCAGTTCTTC
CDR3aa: CATSDSDSPRYNEQFF

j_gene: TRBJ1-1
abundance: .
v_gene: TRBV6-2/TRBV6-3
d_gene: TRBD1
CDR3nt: TGTGCCAGCAGTGCCAGGGGGCGAACTGAAGCTTTCTTT
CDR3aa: CASSARGRTEAFF

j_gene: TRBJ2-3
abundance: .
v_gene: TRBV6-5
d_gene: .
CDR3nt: TGTGCCAGCAGCCGAGGGACACGCGAGACGGATACGCAGTATTTT
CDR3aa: CASSRGTRETDTQYF

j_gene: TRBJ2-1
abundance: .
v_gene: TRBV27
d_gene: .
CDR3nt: TGTGCCAGCAGGTTTGTCGGGGGCTCCTACAATGAGCAGTTCTTC
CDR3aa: CASRFVGGSYNEQFF

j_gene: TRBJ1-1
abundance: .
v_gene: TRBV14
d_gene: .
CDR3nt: TGTGCCAGCAGCCTAGGACTCACGAACACTGAAGCTTTCTTT
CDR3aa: CASSLGLTNTEAFF

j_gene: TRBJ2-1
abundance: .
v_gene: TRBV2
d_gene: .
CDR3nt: TGTGCCAGCAGTGAGTTTGGCGGGAACTACAATGAGCAGTTCTTC
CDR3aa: CASSEFGGNYNEQFF

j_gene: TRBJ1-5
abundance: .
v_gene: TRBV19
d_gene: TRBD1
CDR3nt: TGTGCCAGTAGGGGGACAGCTTCATATAGCAATCAGCCCCAGCATTTT
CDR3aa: CASRGTASYSNQPQHF

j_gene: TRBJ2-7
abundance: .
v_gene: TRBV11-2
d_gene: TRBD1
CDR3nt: TGTGCCAGCAGCGAGAATAGACAGGGGGCTGGCGAGCAGTACTTC
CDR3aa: CASSENRQGAGEQYF

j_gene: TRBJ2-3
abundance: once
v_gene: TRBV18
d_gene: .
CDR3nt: TGTGCCAGCTCACCACCGGGGGCGGTTCCTCCCGCCGCAGATACGCAGTATTTT
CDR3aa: CASSPPGAVPPAADTQYF

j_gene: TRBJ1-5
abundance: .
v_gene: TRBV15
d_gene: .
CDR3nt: TGTGCCACCAGCAGAGATCACGGGTCCAATCAGCCCCAGCATTTT
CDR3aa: CATSRDHGSNQPQHF

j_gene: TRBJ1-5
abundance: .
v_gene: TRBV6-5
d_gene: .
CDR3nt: TGTGCCAGCGGACCCAGGGGCCCTTTGGAGCCCCAGCATTTT
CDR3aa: CASGPRGPLEPQHF

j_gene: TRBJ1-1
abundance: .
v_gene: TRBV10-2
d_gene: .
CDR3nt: TGCGCCAGCAGTGAAACACGGGACACTGAAGCTTTCTTT
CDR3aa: CASSETRDTEAFF

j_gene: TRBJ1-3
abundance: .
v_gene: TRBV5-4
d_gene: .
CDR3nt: TGTGCCAGCTGGTCCACTATCCGTGGCCCGTCTGGAAACACCATATATTTT
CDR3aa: CASWSTIRGPSGNTIYF

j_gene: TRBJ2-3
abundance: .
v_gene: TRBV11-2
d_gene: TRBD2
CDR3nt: TGTGCCAGCAGCGGCGATAGCGGGCGCACAGATACGCAGTATTTT
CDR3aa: CASSGDSGRTDTQYF

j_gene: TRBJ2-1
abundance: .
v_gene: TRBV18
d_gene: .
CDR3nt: TGTGCCAGCTCAAAACCCCCTTTGGCCTCGGGTGAGCAGTTCTTC
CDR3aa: CASSKPPLASGEQFF

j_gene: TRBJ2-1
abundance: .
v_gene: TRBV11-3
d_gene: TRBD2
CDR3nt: TGTGCCAGCAGCTTAGATGGCCAGCGGGAGGGTAGTGAGCAGTTCTTC
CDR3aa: CASSLDGQREGSEQFF

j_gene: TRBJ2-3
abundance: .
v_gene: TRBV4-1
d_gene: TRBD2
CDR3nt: TGCGCCAGCAGCTTCCAGTCCCCCGGGACTAGCGGGAGGCTTCCTAGCACAGATACGCAGTATTTT
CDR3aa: CASSFQSPGTSGRLPSTDTQYF

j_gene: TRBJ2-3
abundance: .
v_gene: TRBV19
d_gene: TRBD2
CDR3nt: TGTGCCAGTAGTATCCGGCGGGGGGGTAGCACAGATACGCAGTATTTT
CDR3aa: CASSIRRGGSTDTQYF

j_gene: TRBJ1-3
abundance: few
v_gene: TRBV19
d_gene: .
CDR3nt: TGTGCCAGTAGTATCGAAGGGAGTGGAAACACCATATATTTT
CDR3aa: CASSIEGSGNTIYF

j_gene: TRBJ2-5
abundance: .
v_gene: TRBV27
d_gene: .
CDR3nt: TGTGCCAGCAGTTTAACGCGATGGGAGACCCAGTACTTC
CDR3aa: CASSLTRWETQYF